The 28 T cell receptor beta chains below come from one sample, sequenced in a study of CD8 T cells in ankylosing spondylitis. TCRdb reprocessed the 5' RACE reads with MiXCR, giving one entry per CDR3 protein. The data show hundreds of thousands of distinct CDR3 sequences, with approximately 9% seen just once and approximately 6.2% held by the top ten. Sequencing was done on a sample of blood, either unsorted or a sorted T cell fraction (not recorded which). The receptors here all came from a male donor with ankylosing spondylitis or in good health (not recorded which).

This clonotype was detected ten times or more. The chain is built from TRBV19 and TRBJ1-5; 12 nucleotides match TRBD1. The trim removed 5 bases at V and 4 bases at J, leaving 6 bases unmatched. Germline lookup yields CDR1 LNHDA and CDR2 SQIVND (reference sequence). The CDR3 has 16 residues. The CDR3 sequence: CASSEGTGGRNQPQHF. In nucleotides, the CDR3 is TGTGCCAGTAGTGAGGGGACAGGGGGCAGGAATCAGCCCCAGCATTTT.

This clonotype was counted many times. The J gene is TRBJ2-5, the V gene TRBV6-5, with D tentatively TRBD2 (5 bases). The CDR3 loop spans 14 amino acids. V was clipped by 3 bases and J by 4 bases, with 12 bases between them. Germline CDR1 and CDR2: MNHEY and SVGAGI. CDR3 in amino acids: CASSYAPRAETQYF. For the CDR3, the DNA is TGTGCCAGCAGTTATGCCCCGCGGGCAGAGACCCAGTACTTC.

The sample holds many counts of this clonotype. The chain employs TRBV20-1 and TRBJ2-7; 10 bases fit TRBD1. Germline CDR1 is DFQATT and CDR2 is SNEGSKA (reference sequence). J was trimmed by 4 bases and V by 3 bases; bases with no gene match: 6. The CDR3 is 14 residues long. The CDR3 sequence: CSARTGGRGYEQYF. In DNA form, the CDR3 reads TGCAGTGCTAGGACAGGGGGCCGCGGTTACGAGCAGTACTTC.

This clonotype appeared many times. This chain uses TRBV5-1 with TRBJ2-2, with a possible D match to TRBD2 (6 bases). The V gene lost 1 base and the J gene lost 6 bases, with 10 bases spanning the gap. CDR3 length: 14 amino acids. In germline, CDR1 is SGHRS, CDR2 YFSETQ. The CDR3 is CASSLSTSAGELFF. CDR3 sequence (DNA): TGCGCCAGCAGCTTGTCGACTAGTGCCGGGGAGCTGTTTTTT.

The sample holds many counts of this clonotype. V and J are TRBV20-1 and TRBJ2-7; 7 nucleotides line up with TRBD1. Trimming at V came to 6 bases and at J to 4 bases, leaving 6 bases not matched to a gene. Per germline, CDR1 DFQATT and CDR2 SNEGSKA (reference sequence). The CDR3 loop spans 12 amino acids. The CDR3 region has the DNA TGCAGTGCGATGGGACAGAGTTACGAGCAGTACTTC. It encodes CSAMGQSYEQYF.

The sample holds a few counts of this clonotype. The chain combines TRBV10-3 with TRBJ1-1, with D tentatively TRBD1 (5 bases). The germline V and J ends were trimmed by 2 bases and 6 bases, with 7 bases remaining between them. CDR3 length: 12 residues. CDR1 ENHRY and CDR2 SYGVKD come from the germline V gene. The CDR3 spells CAISEGGSEAFF. The CDR3 bases are TGTGCCATCAGTGAGGGGGGTTCTGAAGCTTTCTTT.

This clonotype was seen many times. The V call is TRBV7-2, the J call TRBJ1-1, with unresolved D. CDR1 and CDR2 (germline): SGHTA, FQGNSA. V was pared by 7 bases and J by 0 bases, with 6 bases between. The CDR3 consists of 12 residues. CDR3 DNA sequence: TGTGCCAGCACCTTCATGAACACTGAAGCTTTCTTT. Its protein product is CASTFMNTEAFF.

This clonotype was seen many times. This chain connects TRBV6-1 to TRBJ1-2, with D possibly being TRBD1 (6 bases). The V and J ends lost 1 base and 5 bases respectively, with 11 bases between them. The CDR3 length is 14 residues. CDR1 is MNHNS, CDR2 SASEGT, per germline. This chain's CDR3 is CASSEGPGTYGYTF. The CDR3 DNA is TGTGCCAGCAGTGAAGGCCCAGGGACATATGGCTACACCTTC.

There are many counts of this clonotype. V gene TRBV5-4 combines with J gene TRBJ1-1; no firm D call. The CDR3 covers 15 residues. From germline, CDR1 is SGHNT and CDR2 YYREEE (reference sequence). V was pared by 3 bases and J by 4 bases, with 16 bases between. This CDR3 reads CASSSPLAMGTEAFF. The DNA of the CDR3 is TGTGCCAGCAGCTCCCCTTTGGCCATGGGCACTGAAGCTTTCTTT.

This clonotype showed up just a few times. The chain recombines TRBV7-2 with TRBJ1-5; D not certain. Looked up from germline, CDR1 is SGHTA and CDR2 is FQGNSA. The V end lost 1 base, the J end lost 2 bases, and 9 bases lay between the germline ends. The CDR3 contains 15 residues. The CDR3 loop is CASSLVGRGNQPQHF. The CDR3 nucleotides are TGTGCCAGCAGCTTAGTGGGTAGGGGCAATCAGCCCCAGCATTTT. Looking up the rest from reference TRBV7-2 and TRBJ1-5 gives the full variable domain: GAGVSQSPSNKVTEKGKDVELRCDPISGHTALYWYRQSLGQGLEFLIYFQGNSAPDKSGLPSDRFSAERTGGSVSTLTIQRTQQEDSAVYLCASSLVGRGNQPQHFGDGTRLSIL.

This clonotype was seen many times. The chain combines TRBV7-2 with TRBJ2-5; D remains unclear. Germline V gives CDR1 SGHTA, CDR2 FQGNSA. The CDR3 is 13 residues long. The V end lost 5 bases, the J end lost 7 bases, and 14 bases lay between the germline ends. The CDR3 reads CASSPDAIGTQYF. The CDR3 region has the DNA TGTGCCAGCAGCCCCGATGCTATCGGGACCCAGTACTTC.

This clonotype was observed at least ten times. The genes are TRBV5-1 and TRBJ2-7; D possibly corresponds to TRBD2 (5 bases). This CDR3 has 15 amino acids. CDR1 is SGHRS, CDR2 YFSETQ, per germline. The V end was cut by 2 bases, the J end by 0 bases, with 12 bases between. The CDR3 protein is CASSFGPSTSYEQYF. The DNA for the CDR3 is TGCGCCAGCAGCTTCGGTCCTAGCACCTCCTACGAGCAGTACTTC.

The sample holds a few counts of this clonotype. The chain recombines TRBV4-3 with TRBJ2-7, with D perhaps assigned TRBD1 or TRBD2 (5 bases each). There are 15 residues in the CDR3. Germline values: CDR1 LGHNA, CDR2 YSLEER. Between the trimmed V and J ends, which lost 1 base and 3 bases, there was a span of 13 bases. The CDR3 DNA is TGCGCCAGCAGCCAAGTGCGGCAGGGACGCTACGAGCAGTACTTC. As protein: CASSQVRQGRYEQYF.

This clonotype appeared many times. This rearrangement joins TRBV5-1 to TRBJ2-1; D possibly uses TRBD1 or TRBD2 (5 bases each). In germline, CDR1 is SGHRS, CDR2 YFSETQ. This CDR3 region has 15 residues. Trimming removed 3 bases at V and 10 bases at J, with 20 bases between. The CDR3 region has the DNA TGCGCCAGCAGCTGGGACGGGACCCAGTTGGAGGAGCAGTTCTTC. Translated, it gives CASSWDGTQLEEQFF.

The table lists this clonotype with many counts. V is TRBV18 and J is TRBJ2-1, with 9 bases lining up with TRBD1. This CDR3 has 14 residues. With 0 bases clipped from V and 7 bases from J, the junction kept 1 base outside the gene matches. Germline CDR1 reads KGHSH; CDR2 reads LQKENI. The CDR3 DNA reads TGTGCCAGCTCACCACCGACAGGGGGAAATGAGCAGTTCTTC. Translated, it gives CASSPPTGGNEQFF. Full variable domain (rest looked up from reference TRBV18 and TRBJ2-1): NAGVMQNPRHLVRRRGQEARLRCSPMKGHSHVYWYRQLPEEGLKFMVYLQKENIIDESGMPKERFSAEFPKEGPSILRIQQVVRGDSAAYFCASSPPTGGNEQFFGPGTRLTVL.

This clonotype appeared many times. V is TRBV20-1 and J is TRBJ2-1, with 8 positions matching TRBD2. Germline CDR1 is DFQATT and CDR2 is SNEGSKA (reference sequence). The CDR3 totals 13 residues. CDR3 bases: TGCACCGTGAGCGGGAGCTCCTACAATGAGCAGTTCTTC. Translating it yields CTVSGSSYNEQFF.

This clonotype was recorded many times. This chain uses TRBV20-1 with TRBJ2-5; D remains ambiguous. The V end was cut by 3 bases, the J end by 5 bases, with 10 bases between. Germline values: CDR1 DFQATT, CDR2 SNEGSKA (reference sequence). The CDR3 is made up of 12 amino acids. CDR3 in amino acids: CSASQVLETQYF. The DNA of the CDR3 is TGCAGTGCTAGTCAGGTCTTGGAGACCCAGTACTTC.

This clonotype was found many times. This chain links TRBV7-2 with TRBJ2-1, with D possibly being TRBD2 (5 bases). Trimming left V 6 bases short and J 6 bases short, with 12 bases between. The CDR3 is 13 residues long. Per germline, CDR1 SGHTA and CDR2 FQGNSA. In DNA, the CDR3 is TGTGCCAGCAGGCCACCAACTAGCAATGAGCAGTTCTTC. It specifies CASRPPTSNEQFF.

At least ten counts were recorded for this clonotype. This chain links TRBV10-3 with TRBJ2-2, with D possibly being TRBD2 (5 bases). The CDR3 totals 16 residues. The germline V gene encodes CDR1 ENHRY and CDR2 SYGVKD. V lost 2 bases, J lost 4 bases, and 14 bases lay in between. Here the CDR3 DNA reads TGTGCCATCAGTGAGACGAGGGCTATAGGCACCGGGGAGCTGTTTTTT. It translates to CAISETRAIGTGELFF.

The chain is built from TRBV10-3 and TRBJ2-5; D may match TRBD1 or TRBD2 (5 bases each). The CDR3 extends over 12 amino acids. V lost 5 bases and J lost 5, with 9 bases in between. Germline V gene data show CDR1 as ENHRY and CDR2 as SYGVKD. The CDR3 here is CAISPGTETQYF. The CDR3 DNA follows: TGTGCCATCAGTCCGGGGACCGAGACCCAGTACTTC.

This clonotype was seen at least ten times. Written as DNA, the CDR3 is TGTGCCAGCAGCTCCAGCGGGGGGGCCCGGTTGAATGAGCAGTTCTTC. Translated: CASSSSGGARLNEQFF. J is TRBJ2-1 and V is TRBV7-9, with TRBD2 matching 10 bases. This CDR3 has 16 residues. V was pared by 4 bases and J by 7 bases, with 10 bases of the junction left unmatched. Germline V CDR1 and CDR2: SEHNR, FQNEAQ (reference sequence). Full variable domain (missing parts from reference TRBV7-9 and TRBJ2-1): DTGVSQNPRHKITKRGQNVTFRCDPISEHNRLYWYRQTLGQGPEFLTYFQNEAQLEKSRLLSDRFSAERPKGSFSTLEIQRTEQGDSAMYLCASSSSGGARLNEQFFGPGTRLTVL.

The genes are TRBV9 and TRBJ2-1; D perhaps matches TRBD1 (6 bases). The CDR3 loop spans 13 amino acids. V was shortened by 4 bases and J by 7 bases, with 12 bases between the two germline ends. Per the germline V gene, CDR1 is SGDLS and CDR2 is YYNGEE. Here the CDR3 reads CASSPPGVNEQFF. In DNA form, the CDR3 reads TGTGCCAGCAGCCCCCCAGGGGTGAATGAGCAGTTCTTC.

This clonotype has ten or more counts. The CDR3 coding sequence is TGTGCCAGCTCCCAAAGTGGGAGCGGGACTAATGAAAAACTGTTTTTT. This encodes CASSQSGSGTNEKLFF. This chain connects TRBV9 to TRBJ1-4; no firm D call. The germline gives CDR1 SGDLS, CDR2 YYNGEE. Trimming removed 7 bases from V and 2 bases from J, with 18 bases in between. The CDR3 covers 16 residues.

This clonotype was seen ten or more times. The V call is TRBV7-2, the J call TRBJ1-2; D gene ambiguous. Per germline, CDR1 SGHTA and CDR2 FQGNSA. The CDR3 is made up of 11 amino acids. V lost 4 bases and J lost 7, with 7 bases in between. CDR3 region: CASSSLLGYTF. CDR3 sequence (DNA): TGTGCCAGCAGCTCCTTACTTGGCTACACCTTC.

V is TRBV7-3 and J is TRBJ2-1; D ambiguous. This CDR3 contains 15 residues. V dropped 1 base and J dropped 0 bases, with 7 bases sitting between them. CDR1 and CDR2 from the germline V gene are SGHTA and FQGTGA. The CDR3 DNA follows: TGTGCCAGCAGCTTAATACTAAGCTCCTACAATGAGCAGTTCTTC. Amino acid sequence: CASSLILSSYNEQFF.

This clonotype appeared a few times. V and J are TRBV27 and TRBJ1-1, with D possibly TRBD1 on 6 matching bases. V gave up 2 bases and J gave up 3 bases, with 16 bases separating them. The CDR3 loop spans 16 amino acids. Germline V gene lookup returns CDR1 MNHEY and CDR2 SMNVEV (reference sequence). The CDR3 sequence: CASSLMVRGAYTEAFF. The CDR3 region has the DNA TGTGCCAGCAGTTTAATGGTTCGGGGGGCATACACTGAAGCTTTCTTT.

This clonotype has a count of ten or more. The chain employs TRBV5-1 and TRBJ2-7; 7 positions agree with TRBD1. J lost 1 base, V lost 4 bases, and 2 bases had no gene match. This CDR3 has 13 residues. Looked up from germline, CDR1 is SGHRS and CDR2 is YFSETQ. The DNA for the CDR3 is TGCGCCAGCAGCGAGGACAGGTCCTACGAGCAGTACTTC. Translated, it gives CASSEDRSYEQYF.

This clonotype was observed many times. The rearrangement links TRBV5-8 to TRBJ2-7, with D hard to call. Germline CDR1 is SGHTS and CDR2 is YDEGEE. The length of the CDR3 is 13 residues. The V end lost 4 bases, the J end lost 4 bases, and 12 bases lay between the germline ends. The CDR3 spells CASSRPSLYEQYF. The CDR3 coding sequence is TGTGCCAGCAGCCGGCCTTCCCTTTACGAGCAGTACTTC.